This entry concerns a single TCR beta chain. What antigen it recognizes has not been identified. No quality values exist for individual bases; no much larger clone is one base distant. In the ViraFEST assay, PBMC were stimulated with viral peptide pools, and TCR sequencing was then used to find antigen-specific CD4+ T cell clonotypes based on their expansion. After more than 9 days of culture, CD4+ T cells were isolated with the EasySep CD4+ T cell isolation kit. PCR-confirmed SARS-CoV-2 infection had occurred in convalescent patients between March and December 2020, before the Alpha, Beta and Delta variants emerged in the United States. Each well held two million PBMC cultured in IMDM containing around 5% human AB serum, 8 to 10 IU/ml IL-2 and gentamicin, along with 10 ug/ml peptides. Half of the culture medium was replaced with fresh IL-2-containing medium on days 3 and 7. Unless noted otherwise, every peptide stimulation condition was grown in triplicate wells. Using Ficoll-Paque Plus gradient centrifugation, PBMC were separated from whole blood and then either used fresh or cryopreserved at -140C. The overlapping peptide pools covered the spike proteins of SARS-CoV-2 as well as those of the common cold coronaviruses HCoV-NL63, HCoV-OC43 and HCoV-229E. The QIAamp micro DNA kit was used to extract genomic DNA from the cultured CD4+ T cells.

The sample belongs to a study of vaccination effects on CD4 cells after COVID-19 (dated by TCRdb to between 2022 and 2023). Regarding the study in general: Participants received two doses of either the BNT162b2 or the mRNA-1273 mRNA SARS-CoV-2 vaccine. Pre-vaccine samples were drawn from two convalescent patients 16 days and one week before the first dose, at 142 and 148 days after COVID-19 diagnosis. SARS-CoV-2 spike-specific CD4+ TCR repertoires were compared before and after mRNA vaccination in COVID-19 convalescent patients and in infection-naive vaccine recipients. The full study included approximately nine COVID-19 convalescent patients and a handful of SARS-CoV-2-naive healthy vaccine recipients. Cultures from other donors in the study were sequenced using the Oncomine TCR Beta short-read assay on an Illumina iSeq 100.

Looking up the germline V gene yields CDR1 SGHNT and CDR2 YENEEA. CDR3 length: 13 amino acids, cysteine to phenylalanine. Only CDR3 DNA remains: 39 bases, in frame from the first base. Cut back by 3 bases and 1 base, the V and J ends lie 6 bases apart. Library preparation employed the immunoSEQ multiplex PCR assay. TCR beta CDR3 sequencing was performed on DNA from the cultured, isolated CD4+ T cells. As for how the authors treated the data: Non-productive TCR sequences were discarded, and reads were trimmed to the CDR3 region, with only CDR3s of 7 or more amino acids retained. Antigen-specific clonotypes were identified with the MANAFEST web app by comparing expansion in peptide wells against reference cultures. For clones to be considered positive, expansion at FDR<0.05 versus reference and all other wells, an odds ratio above 5, and a frequency above 0.1% in two replicate wells were required. A clonotype was defined as cross-reactive if the clonotype was significantly expanded both in SARS-CoV-2 spike wells and in at least one common cold coronavirus spike condition. CDR3 similarity was assessed by Levenshtein distance using the stringdist R package, and unrooted trees were constructed with ape in R 3.6.1. TCRdb carries this immuneACCESS record with in-frame sequences only. Its versions omit some clonotypes, under half of them owing to an unresolved V gene in the studies checked, with the rest unexplained. V, J and clone size were drawn from that table, and D and trimming were deduced from the DNA. The sample table lists tens of thousands of clones, about three quarters of them with a count of one. 15% to 20% of the sample lies in the top ten.

Results and caveats for the whole study, not just this receptor: Clones induced by infection and clones induced by vaccination both contracted markedly at late timepoints after vaccination, which fits with T cell responses waning over time. The study was limited by a small number of convalescent patients and lacked early post-infection timepoints. For convalescent patients, new clones induced by the vaccine made up most of the post-vaccine spike-reactive repertoire, and these new clones were largely distinct from the clones induced by infection.

The receptor comes from a human donor who had a prior SARS-CoV-2 infection. The V and J segments used are TRBV11-3 and TRBJ1-1; the D gene remains uncertain. Source: CD4+ T cells from PBMCs cultured with HCoV-NL63 spike peptides, taken before COVID-19 vaccination. This specimen's cell subset or site label, interpreted: HCoV-NL63 spike overlapping peptide pool stimulation. The DNA reads as follows: TGTGCCAGCAGCTTTGGACGGAACACTGAAGCTTTCTTT. This yields the protein CASSFGRNTEAFF.